This paragraph covers one T cell receptor beta chain sequence. This entry comes from a study of T cell responses to AZD1222 COVID-19 vaccine. V was pared by 4 bases and J by 0 bases, with 19 bases between. Germline V CDR1 and CDR2: LGHNA, YNFKEQ. CDR3 size: 18 residues. Data came from immunoSEQ multiplex PCR; TCRdb stores just in-frame clones and leaves some out. The sample comprises around 130,000 clones, roughly 92% of which are singletons, and about 0.91% rests with the top ten. This chain joins TRBV4-2 and TRBJ1-3, with unresolved D. This receptor was obtained from an adult in good health. This material consisted of peripheral blood, taken on day 0 of AZD1222 vaccination. The CDR3 sequence: CASSRQPPGRDSGNTIYF. CDR3 in DNA: TGTGCCAGCAGCCGTCAACCCCCTGGACGGGACTCTGGAAACACCATATATTTT.